The clone carrying this T cell receptor beta chain appeared once. The antigen is not known. The sample originates from a study of cytomegalovirus exposure and HLA in healthy donors. Overall study context: A previous analysis identified approximately 110 million unique TCR beta sequences derived from 180 million or so T cells. From donors who were HLA-typed, an early data release held 70 million to 90 million unique TCRs. Study-level points and caveats: In a later analysis, V- and J-gene trimming of beta chains associated with a DCLRE1C missense variant, replicated independently. Apart from CMV serostatus, no immune exposure information was available.

CDR3 length equals 15 residues. Germline-derived CDR1 and CDR2 are SGHRS and YFSETQ. A multiplex PCR was run with 60 Vbeta primers and 13 Jbeta primers. Clones were read by immunoSEQ multiplex PCR, and TCRdb kept only the in-frame ones, dropping some. The sample lists some 98,000 clones; 75% to 80% were seen once. This sequence was found in a female donor in good health and CMV-seronegative. The sample consisted of PBMCs. V gene TRBV5-1 combines with J gene TRBJ2-7; 14 bases match TRBD2. The end of the DNA is better explained by TRBJ2-1, so the J call may be wrong. DNA of the CDR3: TGCGCCAGCAGCTCCGGGACTAGCGGGAGTGGGGAGCAGTTCTTC. It translates to CASSSGTSGSGEQFF.